One and the same sample provided the 23 T cell receptor beta chains below, sequenced in a study of control samples from healthy donors and cancer patients. This table comes from immunoSEQ multiplex PCR, and its TCRdb copy is limited to in-frame clones, with some not included. The data contain some 120,000 clones, about 95% of them singletons. Sequencing input: blood. The receptors here all came from a young man in good health.

This chain connects TRBV5-6 to TRBJ1-3; D is undetermined. This CDR3 comprises 15 residues. V lost 2 bases and J lost 0, with 9 bases in between. CDR1 SGHDT and CDR2 YYEEEE come from the germline V gene. The CDR3 loop is CASSFNPVSGNTIYF. The CDR3 DNA sequence: TGTGCCAGCAGCTTTAACCCGGTCTCTGGAAACACCATATATTTT.

This rearrangement joins TRBV10-2 to TRBJ2-7; 8 positions match TRBD1. The CDR3 is made up of 13 amino acids. Germline V gives CDR1 WSHSY, CDR2 SAAADI. Trimming at V came to 6 bases and at J to 0 bases, leaving 1 base not matched to a gene. CDR3 residues: CASSTGGSYEQYF. CDR3 nucleotides: TGCGCCAGCAGCACAGGGGGCTCCTACGAGCAGTACTTC.

The rearrangement uses TRBV7-6 and TRBJ2-3; D possibly corresponds to TRBD1 (7 bases). The CDR3 extends over 17 amino acids. Germline lookup yields CDR1 SGHVS and CDR2 FNYEAQ. V lost 1 base to trimming and J lost 6 bases, with 20 bases between them. CDR3 in DNA: TGTGCCAGCAGCTTAGGGGGAGGAGGACAGGAGGTGGATACGCAGTATTTT. Its protein is CASSLGGGGQEVDTQYF.

This clone was recorded only once. The J gene is TRBJ1-2, the V gene TRBV7-2; D not certain. Trimming pared 3 bases from V and 8 bases from J, leaving 7 bases between. This CDR3 region has 11 residues. CDR1 SGHTA and CDR2 FQGNSA come from the germline V gene. CDR3 protein: CASSLGRGYTF. The CDR3 nucleotides read TGTGCCAGCAGCTTGGGCCGCGGCTACACCTTC.

The J gene is TRBJ2-5, the V gene TRBV6-1, with D perhaps matching TRBD1 (7 bases). The CDR3 runs 17 residues. Trimming pared 0 bases from V and 5 bases from J, leaving 19 bases between. Germline CDR1 reads MNHNS; CDR2 reads SASEGT. CDR3 sequence: CASSEAVGGQGVETQYF. The CDR3 DNA reads as TGTGCCAGCAGTGAAGCTGTTGGGGGGCAGGGGGTTGAGACCCAGTACTTC.

The V gene is TRBV28, the J gene TRBJ1-4; D not certain. Trimming pared 3 bases from V and 4 bases from J, leaving 12 bases between. Germline V lookup: CDR1 MDHEN, CDR2 SYDVKM. The CDR3 has 15 amino acids. The CDR3 DNA sequence: TGTGCCAGCAGTTTCCTTGAACCGGGTAATGAAAAACTGTTTTTT. Its translation: CASSFLEPGNEKLFF.

This chain uses TRBV19 with TRBJ2-7; 7 bases are a match to TRBD1. CDR1 LNHDA and CDR2 SQIVND come from the germline V gene (reference sequence). Trimming cost V 5 bases and J 2 bases; bases outside gene matches: 9. This CDR3 is 15 amino acids long. This CDR3 reads CASSFGYGTAYEQYF. The CDR3 region has the DNA TGTGCCAGTAGTTTCGGTTACGGGACAGCCTACGAGCAGTACTTC.

The V call is TRBV7-9, the J call TRBJ2-7; perhaps TRBD1 as D (5 bases). Trimming took off 4 bases at V and 0 bases at J, with 16 bases between the two ends. CDR1 and CDR2 from the germline V gene are SEHNR and FQNEAQ (reference sequence). This CDR3 comprises 16 residues. The CDR3 region is CASSYGVGRVSYEQYF. In DNA form, the CDR3 reads TGTGCCAGCAGCTATGGAGTTGGCAGGGTCTCCTACGAGCAGTACTTC.

V and J are TRBV7-3 and TRBJ2-2; D is possibly TRBD1 or TRBD2 (5 bases each). The CDR3 runs 16 residues. The V end lost 5 bases, the J end lost 4 bases, and 17 bases lay between the germline ends. Germline V gene sequence: CDR1 SGHTA, CDR2 FQGTGA. This CDR3 reads CASSTLHGARTGELFF. In DNA form, the CDR3 reads TGTGCCAGCAGCACCCTGCACGGGGCCCGCACCGGGGAGCTGTTTTTT.

The chain joins TRBV11-2 to TRBJ2-1; 7 nucleotides match TRBD2. The ends lost 5 bases at V and 9 bases at J; junction bases unmatched: 13. Germline CDR1 reads SGHAT; CDR2 reads FQNNGV. This CDR3 is built from 15 residues. The CDR3 is CASSPLALASGEQFF. In DNA, the CDR3 is TGTGCCAGCAGCCCCCTTGCTTTGGCTAGCGGTGAGCAGTTCTTC.

This chain joins TRBV3-1 (or the pseudogene TRBV3-2) and TRBJ2-1, with 7 bases matching TRBD1. Germline V lookup: CDR1 LGHDT, CDR2 YNNKEL (reference sequence). This CDR3 is 16 amino acids long. V dropped 4 bases and J dropped 1; count of bases not matched to a gene: 7. Here the CDR3 DNA reads TGTGCCAGCAGCCGACAGGGTCTCGGGTCCTACAATGAGCAGTTCTTC. Its protein is CASSRQGLGSYNEQFF.

To note about this clone: A read error may produce the germline difference seen at one junction end. This chain uses TRBV18 with TRBJ2-1; 11 nucleotides line up with TRBD2. This CDR3 contains 17 residues. Per the germline V gene, CDR1 is KGHSH and CDR2 is LQKENI. The CDR3 sequence: CASSPPKTSGGGNGQFF. The CDR3 DNA is TGTGCCAGCTCACCACCGAAAACTAGCGGGGGAGGAAATGGGCAGTTCTTC.

The V call is TRBV5-5, the J call TRBJ1-2, with unresolved D. The CDR3 runs to 13 residues. Germline values: CDR1 SGHKS, CDR2 YYEKEE (reference sequence). The V and J ends lost 4 bases and 4 bases respectively, with 11 bases between them. DNA of the CDR3: TGTGCCAGCAGCGTAACCGGGAGCTATGGCTACACCTTC. The encoded protein is CASSVTGSYGYTF.

V and J are TRBV18 and TRBJ1-1; 12 nucleotides align to TRBD1. Germline-derived CDR1 and CDR2 are KGHSH and LQKENI. There are 16 residues in the CDR3. V shed 3 bases and J 4 bases; nucleotides not matched to a gene: 6. The CDR3 here is CASSPPGTGGITEAFF. CDR3 sequence (DNA): TGTGCCAGCTCACCCCCGGGGACAGGGGGCATCACTGAAGCTTTCTTT.

The V and J genes are TRBV10-3 and TRBJ1-1; perhaps TRBD1 as D (6 bases). The CDR3 loop spans 15 amino acids. Germline values: CDR1 ENHRY, CDR2 SYGVKD. V lost 6 bases and J 0 bases, leaving 14 bases between the germline ends. CDR3: CAIRAETGVNTEAFF. The CDR3 DNA reads TGTGCCATCAGGGCCGAGACAGGAGTGAACACTGAAGCTTTCTTT.

This clone was detected only a few times. The gene calls are TRBV5-6 and TRBJ1-2; D unresolved. The germline V gene has CDR1 SGHDT and CDR2 YYEEEE. Trimming cost V 0 bases and J 5 bases, with 5 bases left between them. The CDR3 totals 12 residues. CDR3 sequence: CASSLGLYGYTF. CDR3 in DNA: TGTGCCAGCAGCTTGGGCCTGTATGGCTACACCTTC.

The V call is TRBV19, the J call TRBJ1-5; D might be TRBD1 (6 bases). The CDR3 spans 19 residues. In germline, CDR1 is LNHDA, CDR2 SQIVND (reference sequence). Trimming pared 3 bases from V and 1 base from J, leaving 22 bases between. CDR3 coding DNA: TGTGCCAGTAGTATTTTGACAGGATGGGGGAGAGGGAGCAATCAGCCCCAGCATTTT. Translated: CASSILTGWGRGSNQPQHF.

The chain recombines TRBV30 with TRBJ2-7; weak D call: TRBD2 (6 bases). In germline, CDR1 is GTSNPN, CDR2 SVGIG (reference sequence). Trimming pared 8 bases from V and 0 bases from J, leaving 20 bases between. The CDR3 totals 15 residues. CDR3 bases: TGTGCCCTCGATGATCGGGTGGGGGGCTCCTACGAGCAGTACTTC. It yields the protein CALDDRVGGSYEQYF.

The chain combines TRBV7-9 with TRBJ2-2, with 11 bases lining up with TRBD2. Trimming at V came to 7 bases and at J to 4 bases, leaving 5 bases not matched to a gene. The CDR3 spans 15 residues. Germline V lookup: CDR1 SEHNR, CDR2 FQNEAQ (reference sequence). As DNA, the CDR3 is TGTGCCAGCACCCAAGGGACTAGCGGCACCGGGGAGCTGTTTTTT. Its protein is CASTQGTSGTGELFF.

Only one count was recorded for this clone. This chain uses TRBV6-1 with TRBJ2-2; a possible D gene is TRBD2 (6 bases). Trimming shortened V by 2 bases and J by 4 bases, and 8 bases separated the two germline ends. CDR1 MNHNS and CDR2 SASEGT come from the germline V gene. The CDR3 is 14 residues long. The CDR3 loop reads CASSELGGTGELFF. The CDR3 coding sequence is TGTGCCAGCAGTGAACTGGGGGGCACCGGGGAGCTGTTTTTT.

This sequence joins TRBV4-1 and TRBJ1-2; D gene unclear. The CDR3 extends over 15 amino acids. Germline assignment: CDR1 MGHRA and CDR2 YSYEKL. V was cut by 0 bases and J by 0 bases, with 8 bases left in between. The CDR3 DNA is TGCGCCAGCAGCCAAGAAGCCCTGACTAACTATGGCTACACCTTC. The encoded protein is CASSQEALTNYGYTF.

V is TRBV27 and J is TRBJ2-5, with D perhaps matching TRBD1 or TRBD2 (5 bases each). Germline lookup yields CDR1 MNHEY and CDR2 SMNVEV (reference sequence). The CDR3 consists of 15 residues. Trimming left V 2 bases short and J 2 bases short, with 12 bases between. CDR3 residues: CASSLGGRWQETQYF. In DNA form, the CDR3 reads TGTGCCAGCAGTTTAGGGGGACGGTGGCAAGAGACCCAGTACTTC.

This clone is a singleton in its sample. The chain combines TRBV6-1 with TRBJ1-6; no clear D gene. From germline, CDR1 is MNHNS and CDR2 SASEGT. Trimming left V 3 bases short and J 6 bases short, with 9 bases between. The CDR3 loop spans 14 amino acids. Written as DNA, the CDR3 is TGTGCCAGCAGTGAGAACGTTCCTAATTCACCCCTCCACTTT. This translates into CASSENVPNSPLHF.